This T cell receptor (beta chain) derives from a study of T cell changes during pregnancy in multiple sclerosis. The assay was immunoSEQ multiplex PCR, and TCRdb's table has in-frame clones only and misses some. The sample contains tens of thousands of clones, 91% of which appear only once. With V trimmed by 1 base and J by 7 bases, 3 bases remained unmatched. Germline lookup yields CDR1 LNHDA and CDR2 SQIVND (reference sequence). The CDR3 has 15 amino acids. The receptor was isolated from a female donor in good health, enrolled as a control in a pregnancy study. Sequences were derived from peripheral blood, sampled in the first trimester of pregnancy. The rearrangement joins TRBV19 to TRBJ1-4; 10 bases line up with TRBD1. CDR3 coding DNA: TGTGCCAGTAGTATAGGAGGACAGGGGGGTGAAAAACTGTTTTTT. Its translation is CASSIGGQGGEKLFF.